The next 18 T cell receptor beta chains were all read from a single sample in a study of cytomegalovirus exposure and HLA in healthy donors. Method: immunoSEQ multiplex PCR; TCRdb's copy keeps in-frame clones and lacks some. The sample lists about 150,000 clones, about 88% seen once, with about 3% in the top ten. The sample comprised PBMCs. The receptors were gathered from a woman between 18 and 30 years old in good health and CMV-seropositive.

This chain links TRBV5-4 with TRBJ2-3; 8 nucleotides match TRBD2. Germline V CDR1 and CDR2: SGHNT, YYREEE (reference sequence). This CDR3 comprises 16 residues. V gave up 4 bases and J gave up 2 bases; unmatched junction bases: 9. The DNA for the CDR3 is TGTGCCAGCAGCCGGGTCAAGCGGGAGTACACAGATACGCAGTATTTT. This codes for CASSRVKREYTDTQYF.

The chain is built from TRBV2 and TRBJ1-1; D is perhaps TRBD1 (5 bases). CDR3 size: 13 residues. V lost 5 bases to trimming and J lost 4 bases, with 11 bases between them. The germline V gene has CDR1 SNHLY and CDR2 FYNNEI. The CDR3: CASSPGGGTEAFF. As DNA, the CDR3 is TGTGCCAGCAGTCCGGGGGGGGGCACTGAAGCTTTCTTT.

The chain employs TRBV11-3 and TRBJ2-5; TRBD2 is a possible D gene (6 bases). The CDR3 runs to 14 residues. V lost 3 bases, J lost 1 base, and 9 bases lay in between. Germline CDR1 is SGHNT and CDR2 is YENEEA. CDR3 sequence (DNA): TGTGCCAGCAGCTTTAGCGGCCTCCAAGAGACCCAGTACTTC. This gives the protein CASSFSGLQETQYF.

V usage is TRBV11-3 and J usage is TRBJ2-7; D may be TRBD1 (6 bases). Germline lookup yields CDR1 SGHNT and CDR2 YENEEA. V lost 5 bases, J lost 0 bases, and 14 bases lay in between. The CDR3 spans 15 residues. CDR3 in DNA: TGTGCCAGCAGCCCACACGACAGGAGCTCCTACGAGCAGTACTTC. Translation gives CASSPHDRSSYEQYF.

The sample holds one count of this clone. The genes are TRBV7-8 and TRBJ1-4; D not certain. This CDR3 comprises 14 residues. The germline gives CDR1 SGHVS, CDR2 FQNEAQ. Trimming shortened V by 5 bases and J by 7 bases, and 14 bases separated the two germline ends. Written as DNA, the CDR3 is TGTGCCAGCAGCCCAGCAGGTGTCGGTGAAAAACTGTTTTTT. Protein product: CASSPAGVGEKLFF.

The chain couples TRBV4-2 to TRBJ2-5, with a tentative D call TRBD2 (7 bases). V lost 5 bases and J lost 5, with 12 bases in between. Per the germline V gene, CDR1 is LGHNA and CDR2 is YNFKEQ. The CDR3 loop spans 13 amino acids. The CDR3 region is CASSGGGPETQYF. The CDR3 DNA reads as TGTGCCAGCAGCGGGGGGGGGCCGGAGACCCAGTACTTC.

The rearrangement links TRBV5-6 to TRBJ2-1; TRBD1 matches 8 bases. The V gene end was trimmed by 2 bases and the J gene end by 4 bases; junction bases not matched to a gene: 5. Looked up from germline, CDR1 is SGHDT and CDR2 is YYEEEE. The CDR3 contains 15 residues. The CDR3 coding sequence is TGTGCCAGCAGCTTCCCGACAGGGGCGTACAATGAGCAGTTCTTC. This translates into CASSFPTGAYNEQFF. The complete variable domain, with remaining parts taken from reference TRBV5-6 and TRBJ2-1, reads DAGVTQSPTHLIKTRGQQVTLRCSPKSGHDTVSWYQQALGQGPQFIFQYYEEEERQRGNFPDRFSGHQFPNYSSELNVNALLLGDSALYLCASSFPTGAYNEQFFGPGTRLTVL.

The chain has TRBV19 and TRBJ2-6; D call uncertain. From germline, CDR1 is LNHDA and CDR2 SQIVND (reference sequence). The CDR3 consists of 13 residues. V dropped 6 bases and J dropped 0 bases, with 3 bases sitting between them. The CDR3 region is CASRSSGANVLTF. The CDR3 bases are TGTGCCAGTAGGAGCTCTGGGGCCAACGTCCTGACTTTC.

The chain recombines TRBV25-1 with TRBJ2-7, with 9 bases aligning to TRBD2. Germline V gives CDR1 MGHDK, CDR2 SYGVNS. The CDR3 consists of 14 residues. J gave up 5 bases and V 6 bases, and 8 bases lay outside the gene matches. CDR3 loop: CASSLSGSNNEQYF. The CDR3 DNA follows: TGTGCCAGCAGCCTTAGCGGGAGTAACAACGAGCAGTACTTC.

This CDR3 is CASSTTGDLLNTIYF. Here the CDR3 DNA reads TGTGCCAGCAGCACGACAGGGGATTTACTGAACACCATATATTTT. J is TRBJ1-3 and V is TRBV11-3; 8 nucleotides match TRBD1. The trim removed 5 bases at V and 7 bases at J, leaving 10 bases unmatched. Germline V gene lookup returns CDR1 SGHNT and CDR2 YENEEA. The CDR3 length is 15 residues.

The chain uses TRBV10-3 and TRBJ2-7; 10 nucleotides line up with TRBD2. The CDR3 runs 15 residues. J gave up 4 bases and V 6 bases, and 9 bases lay outside the gene matches. Germline CDR1 ENHRY, CDR2 SYGVKD. CDR3 protein: CAISTAGGPMYEQYF. The CDR3 region has the DNA TGTGCCATCAGCACAGCGGGAGGGCCGATGTACGAGCAGTACTTC.

The chain recombines TRBV25-1 with TRBJ2-7, with a tentative D call TRBD1 (5 bases). CDR3 size: 15 residues. Per the germline V gene, CDR1 is MGHDK and CDR2 is SYGVNS. Trimming pared 6 bases from V and 2 bases from J, leaving 17 bases between. This chain's CDR3 is CASSPQGLPPYEQYF. The CDR3 bases are TGTGCCAGCAGCCCTCAGGGATTACCCCCCTACGAGCAGTACTTC.

The chain employs TRBV9 and TRBJ2-1; 9 positions match TRBD1. This CDR3 contains 15 residues. Germline trimming cut 0 bases from V and 6 bases from J; bases unmatched to any gene: 4. Germline V gene data show CDR1 as SGDLS and CDR2 as YYNGEE. The CDR3 coding sequence is TGTGCCAGCAGCGTAGGGGGACAGGGTTCCAATGAGCAGTTCTTC. This translates into CASSVGGQGSNEQFF.

The chain carries TRBV30 and TRBJ2-7; 14 bases align to TRBD2. Germline CDR1 and CDR2: GTSNPN and SVGIG (reference sequence). Trimming removed 6 bases from V and 2 bases from J; junction bases left unmatched: 3. The CDR3 runs 14 residues. CDR3 nucleotides: TGTGCCTGTGGGACTAGCGGGAGACCCTACGAGCAGTACTTC. It codes for CACGTSGRPYEQYF.

The chain carries TRBV27 and TRBJ2-7; TRBD2 matches 10 bases. Germline assignment: CDR1 MNHEY and CDR2 SMNVEV (reference sequence). The CDR3 length is 14 residues. V was clipped by 6 bases and J by 2 bases; unmatched bases: 4. The DNA of the CDR3 is TGTGCCAGCAGCACTACTAGCGGGGCCTACGAGCAGTACTTC. Translating it yields CASSTTSGAYEQYF.

The J gene is TRBJ2-5, the V gene TRBV9; possible D gene TRBD1, 6 bases. The V end was cut by 3 bases, the J end by 1 base, with 13 bases between. Germline V gives CDR1 SGDLS, CDR2 YYNGEE. The CDR3 runs to 15 residues. CDR3 sequence: CASSAPTGLQETQYF. The CDR3 bases are TGTGCCAGCAGCGCGCCTACAGGGCTCCAAGAGACCCAGTACTTC.

The CDR3: CASRGQSVLGEQYF. The CDR3 DNA reads as TGTGCCAGTCGTGGACAGTCGGTCTTGGGCGAGCAGTACTTC. This chain connects TRBV19 to TRBJ2-7; weak D call: TRBD1 (6 bases). Trimming stripped 8 bases from V and 6 bases from J, with 20 bases between. Germline loops: CDR1 LNHDA, CDR2 SQIVND (reference sequence). This CDR3 region has 14 residues.

The chain combines TRBV28 with TRBJ2-7; 7 bases match TRBD1. Germline CDR1 and CDR2: MDHEN and SYDVKM. The J segment lost 1 base and the V segment lost 4 bases, leaving 13 bases of the junction unmatched. The CDR3 is 17 amino acids. CDR3 DNA sequence: TGTGCCAGCAGTTCCCGGGACAGTGTGGGCATTTCCTACGAGCAGTACTTC. Translating gives CASSSRDSVGISYEQYF.